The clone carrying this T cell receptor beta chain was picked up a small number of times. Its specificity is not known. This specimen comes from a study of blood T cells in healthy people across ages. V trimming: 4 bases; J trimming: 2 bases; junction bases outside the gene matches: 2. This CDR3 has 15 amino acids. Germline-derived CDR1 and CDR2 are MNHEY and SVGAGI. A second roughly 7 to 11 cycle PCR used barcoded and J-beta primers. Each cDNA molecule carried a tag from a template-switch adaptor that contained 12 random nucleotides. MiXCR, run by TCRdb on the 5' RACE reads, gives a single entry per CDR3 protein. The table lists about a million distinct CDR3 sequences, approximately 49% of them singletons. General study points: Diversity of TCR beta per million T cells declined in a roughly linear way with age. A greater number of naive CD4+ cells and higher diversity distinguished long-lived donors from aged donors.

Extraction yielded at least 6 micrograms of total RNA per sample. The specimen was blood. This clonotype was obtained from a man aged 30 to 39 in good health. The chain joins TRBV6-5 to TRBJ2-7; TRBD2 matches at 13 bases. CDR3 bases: TGTGCCAGCAGTTGGGGACTAGCGGGACCCTACGAGCAGTACTTC. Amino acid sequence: CASSWGLAGPYEQYF.